The 12 T cell receptor beta chains below were found in one sample sequenced in a study of cytomegalovirus exposure and HLA in healthy donors. PCR used 60 Vbeta primers and 13 Jbeta primers. Assay used: immunoSEQ multiplex PCR; TCRdb lists only in-frame clones, some missing. The repertoire holds roughly 280,000 clones, with roughly two thirds as singletons. Sequencing input: PBMCs. The source of these receptors is a female donor in good health and CMV-seronegative.

For this clone: This same CDR3 is encoded by further DNA sequences in the sample. The rearrangement links TRBV5-1 to TRBJ2-2; 9 bases match TRBD1. V was clipped by 8 bases and J by 1 base; unmatched bases: 3. The CDR3 loop spans 14 amino acids. In germline, CDR1 is SGHRS, CDR2 YFSETQ. The CDR3 loop is CASSGQGNTGELFF. In DNA form, the CDR3 reads TGCGCCAGTTCGGGACAGGGGAACACCGGGGAGCTGTTTTTT.

The chain links TRBV25-1 to TRBJ2-7; TRBD2 aligns across 8 bases. This CDR3 contains 15 residues. The V gene's germline CDR1 is MGHDK and CDR2 SYGVNS. The J segment lost 5 bases and the V segment lost 0 bases, leaving 6 bases of the junction unmatched. CDR3 DNA: TGTGCCAGCAGTGAATATTCGAGCGGGAGAAACGAGCAGTACTTC. It encodes CASSEYSSGRNEQYF.

This chain connects TRBV7-6 to TRBJ2-1; D is unresolved. Germline V CDR1 and CDR2: SGHVS, FNYEAQ. Trimming took 5 bases from V and 5 from J, leaving 16 bases between them. CDR3 length: 15 residues. CDR3: CASSPYPGTNNEQFF. DNA of the CDR3: TGTGCCAGCAGCCCATATCCGGGTACGAACAATGAGCAGTTCTTC.

The rearrangement links TRBV18 to TRBJ2-7; TRBD2 matches 8 bases. CDR1 and CDR2 from the germline V gene are KGHSH and LQKENI. Unmatched junction bases numbered 11, after V lost 6 bases and J lost 7 bases. The CDR3 length is 14 residues. The CDR3 spells CASSAGSGGLEQYF. In DNA form, the CDR3 reads TGTGCCAGCTCCGCGGGTTCGGGAGGGCTAGAGCAGTACTTC.

This clone was seen only once. Its ends do not fully match the called genes, so a read error is possible. V is TRBV7-9 and J is TRBJ1-3; D possibly corresponds to TRBD1 (5 bases). This CDR3 has 16 residues. Per the germline V gene, CDR1 is SEHNR and CDR2 is FQNEAQ (reference sequence). This CDR3 is CSSSLGRGVAGNTIYF. CDR3 in DNA: TGTTCCAGCAGCTTAGGGAGGGGAGTAGCTGGAAACACCATATATTTT.

Notes on this clone: At one of its ends the junction is not consistent with the germline gene, which may arise from a read error. The chain couples TRBV7-9 to TRBJ2-7, with D perhaps matching TRBD2 (5 bases). Germline V lookup: CDR1 SEHNR, CDR2 FQNEAQ (reference sequence). This CDR3 contains 14 residues. The CDR3 sequence is CSSSSPGYSYEQYF. CDR3 nucleotides: TGTTCCAGCAGCTCCCCGGGATACTCCTACGAGCAGTACTTC. Together with reference TRBV7-9 and TRBJ2-7, the CDR3 gives the full variable domain: DTGVSQNPRHKITKRGQNVTFRCDPISEHNRLYWYRQTLGQGPEFLTYFQNEAQLEKSRLLSDRFSAERPKGSFSTLEIQRTEQGDSAMYLCSSSSPGYSYEQYFGPGTRLTVT.

In this sample, this clone turned up a few times. The chain is built from TRBV5-1 and TRBJ1-3; tentatively, D is TRBD1 (5 bases). Per the germline V gene, CDR1 is SGHRS and CDR2 is YFSETQ. The length of the CDR3 is 14 residues. Trimming stripped 3 bases from V and 4 bases from J, with 11 bases between. The CDR3, as DNA: TGCGCCAGCAGCTCCGGTGGGGCGGGAAACACCATATATTTT. This codes for CASSSGGAGNTIYF. The full variable domain, its missing parts supplied by reference TRBV5-1 and TRBJ1-3, is KAGVTQTPRYLIKTRGQQVTLSCSPISGHRSVSWYQQTPGQGLQFLFEYFSETQRNKGNFPGRFSGRQFSNSRSEMNVSTLELGDSALYLCASSSGGAGNTIYFGEGSWLTVV.

The chain carries TRBV5-1 and TRBJ1-1; 7 positions match TRBD1. The length of the CDR3 is 16 residues. Germline values: CDR1 SGHRS, CDR2 YFSETQ. J lost 2 bases, V lost 4 bases, and 11 bases had no gene match. CDR3 region: CASSQWTDRRNTEAFF. The CDR3 DNA reads as TGCGCCAGCAGCCAGTGGACGGACAGGAGAAACACTGAAGCTTTCTTT.

V gene TRBV7-8 combines with J gene TRBJ2-1, with 9 bases matching TRBD2. The CDR3 totals 15 residues. V was clipped by 2 bases and J by 4 bases; unmatched bases: 3. Germline V gene lookup returns CDR1 SGHVS and CDR2 FQNEAQ. DNA of the CDR3: TGTGCCAGCAGCTTACCGCTAGCGGGATACAATGAGCAGTTCTTC. Translation: CASSLPLAGYNEQFF.

In nucleotides, the CDR3 is TGTGCCAGCAGTGGGACTAGCGGGAGAGGGGAGACCCAGTACTTC. Protein: CASSGTSGRGETQYF. This chain uses TRBV2 with TRBJ2-5; 13 bases line up with TRBD2. Unmatched junction bases numbered 4, after V lost 4 bases and J lost 5 bases. This CDR3 region has 15 residues. The germline V gene encodes CDR1 SNHLY and CDR2 FYNNEI.

This clone has only one observation. This chain connects TRBV27 to TRBJ2-1, with 8 bases aligning to TRBD2. The CDR3 is 16 residues long. V lost 6 bases, J lost 8 bases, and 15 bases stayed unmatched. Germline lookup yields CDR1 MNHEY and CDR2 SMNVEV (reference sequence). CDR3 DNA sequence: TGTGCCAGCAGCCCAAGGGCGGGACTAGAAATCCATGAGCAGTTCTTC. Protein: CASSPRAGLEIHEQFF.

This clone was found a few times. The identical CDR3 is also encoded by other nucleotide sequences in the sample. V usage is TRBV29-1 and J usage is TRBJ2-2; 11 positions match TRBD2. J gave up 2 bases and V 1 base, and 6 bases lay outside the gene matches. Germline CDR1 and CDR2: SQVTM and ANQGSEA. This CDR3 has 17 residues. The CDR3 region is CSVEALGLADNTGELFF. CDR3 bases: TGCAGCGTTGAAGCCCTGGGACTAGCGGACAACACCGGGGAGCTGTTTTTT.